This T cell receptor beta chain stems from a study of blood T cell repertoires in COVID-19. Study overall: T cells, B-cell-depleted T cells, or PBMCs supplied cDNA or gDNA.

Study processing details: Cell counts per sample came from amplifying reference gene primers. Clones were read by immunoSEQ multiplex PCR, and TCRdb kept only the in-frame ones, dropping some. V, J and clone size reflect that table, while D and trimming were determined from the DNA. The sample includes about 90,000 clones, roughly nine tenths of them seen just once. Seattle's cohort entered during active infection and was followed longitudinally. From germline, CDR1 is MNHEY and CDR2 SMNVEV (reference sequence). This CDR3 is built from 14 residues. V lost 5 bases to trimming and J lost 5 bases, with 16 bases between them.

The sample was peripheral blood. This chain joins TRBV27 and TRBJ2-7; the D gene is possibly TRBD2 (7 bases). The origin of this receptor is a man between 50 and 59 years old with COVID-19, enrolled during active disease. In DNA form, the CDR3 reads TGTGCCAGCAGTCCAAGGGGGGGCAGCGACGAGCAGTACTTC. This codes for CASSPRGGSDEQYF.